The 18 T cell receptor beta chains below were found in one sample sequenced in a study of regulatory T cells in long-lasting Graves disease. Researchers made TCR beta libraries by using iRepertoire HTBI primers and running Arm-PCR on CDR3 regions. Via MiXCR, TCRdb re-called the multiplex PCR reads, giving one row per CDR3 protein. The sample lists 400,000 or so distinct CDR3 sequences, 20% to 30% occurring once. Regarding time point: persistent/refractory GD, antithyroid drugs over 5 years with positive TRAb. PBMCs provided the RNA from which the TCR library was made. The material sequenced was peripheral blood mononuclear cells (PBMCs), taken when the disease was refractory, from a patient treated with antithyroid drugs. Receptors originate from a female donor with Graves disease.

This chain connects TRBV4-1 to TRBJ2-7; 7 positions agree with TRBD1. Germline V gives CDR1 MGHRA, CDR2 YSYEKL. Losses at the gene ends were 3 bases for V and 0 bases for J; bases not matched to a gene: 2. The CDR3 is 14 residues long. The CDR3 loop is CASSQGQFSYEQYF. In DNA form, the CDR3 reads TGCGCCAGCAGCCAGGGACAGTTCTCCTACGAGCAGTACTTC.

This clonotype occurred many times. The V and J genes are TRBV28 and TRBJ2-5; the match to TRBD2 covers 9 bases. Germline-derived CDR1 and CDR2 are MDHEN and SYDVKM. This CDR3 has 15 residues. Unmatched junction bases numbered 10, after V lost 3 bases and J lost 8 bases. This CDR3 is CASSFEGGLAGTQYF. CDR3 nucleotide sequence: TGTGCCAGCAGTTTTGAAGGTGGGCTAGCGGGAACCCAGTACTTC.

As regards this clonotype: This clone may be a read error of a much larger clone one base away. The chain links TRBV7-8 to TRBJ2-4; D not resolved. CDR1 and CDR2 (germline): SGHVS, FQNEAQ. The CDR3 contains 14 residues. V lost 3 bases and J lost 5, with 11 bases in between. The CDR3 reads CASSFGQDQNIQYF. DNA of the CDR3: TGTGCCAGCAGCTTTGGGCAGGACCAAAACATTCAGTACTTC.

This clonotype has a count of ten or more. The rearrangement uses TRBV30 and TRBJ1-2; 11 bases match TRBD1. Losses at the gene ends were 3 bases for V and 4 bases for J; bases not matched to a gene: 7. The CDR3 runs to 15 residues. Germline assignment: CDR1 GTSNPN and CDR2 SVGIG (reference sequence). The CDR3 loop is CAWSGQGADLYGYTF. The CDR3 DNA reads TGTGCCTGGAGCGGACAGGGGGCGGACCTCTATGGCTACACCTTC.

This clonotype was seen only a few times. A much larger clone sits a single nucleotide away, making a read error possible. This rearrangement joins TRBV28 to TRBJ2-7, with D maybe TRBD2 (5 bases). CDR1 MDHEN and CDR2 SYDVKM come from the germline V gene. The V end was cut by 5 bases, the J end by 6 bases, with 26 bases between. The CDR3 extends over 17 amino acids. The CDR3 DNA reads as TGTGCCAGCAGTCCCCCACTCCAAGGAATCCGGGGTTGCGAGCAGTACTTC. Its translation is CASSPPLQGIRGCEQYF.

The chain joins TRBV5-4 to TRBJ1-1; 7 bases fit TRBD1. This CDR3 spans 15 amino acids. CDR1 and CDR2 from the germline V gene are SGHNT and YYREEE (reference sequence). Trimming took 0 bases from V and 5 from J; bases not matched to a gene: 7. The CDR3 region is CASSLGLTGDTEAFF. CDR3 nucleotides: TGTGCCAGCAGCTTGGGCCTCACAGGGGATACTGAAGCTTTCTTT.

This clonotype was found a few times. This chain uses TRBV11-2 with TRBJ2-5, with D unclear. The length of the CDR3 is 13 residues. The V gene lost 3 bases and the J gene lost 2 bases, with 7 bases spanning the gap. The germline V gene encodes CDR1 SGHAT and CDR2 FQNNGV. The CDR3 coding sequence is TGTGCCAGCAGCTTCAGCACTCAAGAGACCCAGTACTTC. It encodes CASSFSTQETQYF.

There are a few counts of this clonotype. This chain links TRBV9 with TRBJ2-7; D unclear. V was shortened by 4 bases and J by 1 base, with 12 bases between the two germline ends. The germline V gene encodes CDR1 SGDLS and CDR2 YYNGEE. This CDR3 is built from 14 residues. In DNA form, the CDR3 reads TGTGCCAGCAGCTTAAGACACGCTTCCTACGAGCAGTACTTC. It yields the protein CASSLRHASYEQYF.

This chain links TRBV5-1 with TRBJ2-7, with D perhaps TRBD2 (7 bases). This CDR3 comprises 15 residues. Trimming took off 0 bases at V and 3 bases at J, with 13 bases between the two ends. The germline CDR1 and CDR2 sequences are SGHRS and YFSETQ. CDR3 DNA sequence: TGCGCCAGCAGCTTGGGAAAGGGGGGGGACTACGAGCAGTACTTC. Translated, it gives CASSLGKGGDYEQYF.

V gene TRBV12-3 or TRBV12-4 combines with J gene TRBJ1-2; D unclear. Deletions cut 3 bases from V and 0 bases from J, with 8 bases between. The CDR3 totals 14 residues. The DNA of the CDR3 is TGTGCCAGCAGTTTTATTCAAACTAACTATGGCTACACCTTC. This gives the protein CASSFIQTNYGYTF.

This clonotype was counted ten times or more. V is TRBV15 and J is TRBJ2-7; D may be TRBD1 (6 bases). Trimming left V 1 base short and J 1 base short, with 14 bases between. This CDR3 spans 16 amino acids. Germline V gene lookup returns CDR1 LNHNV and CDR2 YYDKDF (reference sequence). CDR3 protein: CATSRGWGQVSYEQYF. CDR3 coding DNA: TGTGCCACCAGCAGAGGATGGGGACAAGTATCCTACGAGCAGTACTTC.

This clonotype was detected many times. Compared with germline, one end of the junction differs, possibly owing to a read error. J is TRBJ1-4 and V is TRBV28; maybe TRBD1 (5 bases). Germline CDR1 MDHEN, CDR2 SYDVKM. The CDR3 spans 12 residues. CDR3: CASSFGGEELFF. CDR3 coding DNA: TGTGCCAGCAGTTTTGGGGGTGAAGAACTGTTTTTT.

The CDR3 here is CASSPPGTSSGNTIYF. CDR3 DNA sequence: TGTGCCAGCAGCCCCCCCGGGACCAGCTCTGGAAACACCATATATTTT. This rearrangement joins TRBV11-2 to TRBJ1-3, with D possibly TRBD1 on 5 matching bases. Germline V gives CDR1 SGHAT, CDR2 FQNNGV. The CDR3 length is 16 residues. V was pared by 5 bases and J by 0 bases, with 14 bases between.

This clonotype appeared a few times. The chain has TRBV3-1 and TRBJ2-5, with a possible D match to TRBD1 (6 bases). There are 15 residues in the CDR3. V was trimmed by 0 bases and J by 2 bases, leaving 10 bases between them. The V gene's germline CDR1 is LGHDT and CDR2 YNNKEL (reference sequence). The CDR3: CASSQEGASQETQYF. The DNA of the CDR3 is TGTGCCAGCAGCCAAGAGGGGGCAAGTCAAGAGACCCAGTACTTC.

This clonotype was detected many times. The V call is TRBV30, the J call TRBJ2-5, with D perhaps matching TRBD2 (5 bases). V was shortened by 3 bases and J by 1 base, with 9 bases between the two germline ends. The germline CDR1 and CDR2 sequences are GTSNPN and SVGIG (reference sequence). This CDR3 is 13 amino acids long. The CDR3 sequence is CAWSGNRQETQYF. In DNA form, the CDR3 reads TGTGCCTGGAGCGGGAATCGCCAAGAGACCCAGTACTTC.

Details on this clonotype: No conserved phenylalanine or tryptophan is present at the end of the CDR3, so a read error is the likely explanation. The chain is built from TRBV28 and TRBJ1-2; the D gene is possibly TRBD1 (5 bases). The CDR3 contains 11 residues. Germline V gene data show CDR1 as MDHEN and CDR2 as SYDVKM. V was clipped by 5 bases and J by 8 bases, with 9 bases between them. CDR3 amino acids: CASSPRGGYTL. The CDR3, as DNA: TGTGCCAGCAGTCCGCGGGGGGGCTACACCCTC.

This clonotype has a handful of counts. The chain uses TRBV5-5 and TRBJ2-3; no firm D call. The CDR3 is made up of 14 amino acids. Trimming removed 3 bases from V and 0 bases from J, with 8 bases in between. From germline, CDR1 is SGHKS and CDR2 YYEKEE (reference sequence). The CDR3 loop is CASSSERSTDTQYF. The CDR3 DNA reads as TGTGCCAGCAGCTCCGAGAGAAGCACAGATACGCAGTATTTT.

This clonotype came up many times. The rearrangement links TRBV7-2 to TRBJ1-1; D possibly corresponds to TRBD1 (5 bases). The germline gives CDR1 SGHTA, CDR2 FQGNSA. Trimming pared 2 bases from V and 4 bases from J, leaving 11 bases between. The CDR3 has 14 amino acids. The CDR3 sequence: CASSLSADSTEAFF. The CDR3 DNA is TGTGCCAGCAGCTTAAGCGCCGACAGCACTGAAGCTTTCTTT.